This TCR beta chain originates from a study of blood T cell repertoires in COVID-19. Study-level background: The United States, Italy and Spain were the sources of the acute and convalescent COVID-19 samples. Sources were T cells, B-cell-depleted T cells, or PBMCs; the material itself was cDNA or gDNA.

In the study's own analysis: Reference gene primer amplification gave estimated nucleated cell counts. Assay: immunoSEQ multiplex PCR; the TCRdb copy retains only in-frame clones and omits some. V, J and clone size were drawn from that table, and D and trimming were deduced from the DNA. There are about 240,000 clones in the sample; 80% to 85% occur only once, and around 3.5% lies in the top ten. The CDR3 length is 18 residues. CDR1 MNHNY and CDR2 SVGAGI come from the germline V gene (reference sequence). J lost 6 bases, V lost 5 bases, and 14 bases had no gene match. This TCR derives from a woman between 18 and 30 years old with acute or convalescent COVID-19. Source material: peripheral blood. J is TRBJ2-2 and V is TRBV6-6; 11 nucleotides line up with TRBD2. The CDR3 DNA sequence: TGTGCCAGCAGTCCGGATTGGGTACTAGCGGGAGACCCCGGGGAGCTGTTTTTT. It is translated as CASSPDWVLAGDPGELFF.